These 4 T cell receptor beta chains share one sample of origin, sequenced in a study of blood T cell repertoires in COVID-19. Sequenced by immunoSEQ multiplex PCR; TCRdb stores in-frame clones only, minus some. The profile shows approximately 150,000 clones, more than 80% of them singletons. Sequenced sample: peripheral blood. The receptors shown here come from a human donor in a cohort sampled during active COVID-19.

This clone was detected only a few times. CDR3 DNA sequence: TGTGCCAGCAGCGTAGCTCTCCTGGGCCCTGGAAACACCATATATTTT. Its translation: CASSVALLGPGNTIYF. The chain carries TRBV9 and TRBJ1-3; D gene ambiguous. This CDR3 spans 16 amino acids. Trimming cost V 0 bases and J 2 bases, with 12 bases left between them. Germline V gene sequence: CDR1 SGDLS, CDR2 YYNGEE.

The CDR3 spells CSVGDRASSGANVLTF. The CDR3 region has the DNA TGCAGCGTTGGCGACAGGGCGAGCTCTGGGGCCAACGTCCTGACTTTC. This rearrangement joins TRBV29-1 to TRBJ2-6; TRBD1 agrees at 7 bases. CDR1 is SQVTM, CDR2 ANQGSEA, per germline. The CDR3 spans 16 residues. Unmatched junction bases numbered 6, after V lost 4 bases and J lost 0 bases.

CDR3 protein: CASSPRQGEEKLFF. The CDR3 DNA reads as TGTGCCAGCTCACCGAGGCAGGGGGAGGAAAAACTGTTTTTT. This chain uses TRBV18 with TRBJ1-4, with 7 bases matching TRBD1. The CDR3 is 14 amino acids. The germline V gene encodes CDR1 KGHSH and CDR2 LQKENI. Trimming cost V 3 bases and J 8 bases; bases outside gene matches: 6.

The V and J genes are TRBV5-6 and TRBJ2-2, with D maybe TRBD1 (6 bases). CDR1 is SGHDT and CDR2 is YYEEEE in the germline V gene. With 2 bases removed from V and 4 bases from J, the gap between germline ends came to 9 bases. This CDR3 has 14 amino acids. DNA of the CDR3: TGTGCCAGCAGCTTTAGAGGGGGCACCGGGGAGCTGTTTTTT. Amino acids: CASSFRGGTGELFF.